This T cell receptor beta chain was recovered during a study of cytomegalovirus exposure and HLA in healthy donors. Study conclusions and caveats: Immune exposure data for these donors was limited to CMV serostatus. A later look showed TCR association rates differing by HLA locus, highest for DRB1 and lowest for HLA-C.

Researchers ran the PCR with 60 Vbeta and 13 Jbeta primers. TCRdb's table, derived via immunoSEQ multiplex PCR, lists solely in-frame clones and lacks some. The table lists more than 95,000 clones, about 80% of them singletons. This clone came up once. What it recognizes is unknown. The CDR3 extends over 14 amino acids. Germline V CDR1 and CDR2: LGHNA, YSLEER. The trim removed 5 bases at V and 5 bases at J, leaving 8 bases unmatched. This TCR derives from a man younger than 40 in good health and CMV-seronegative. Sequenced input: PBMCs. This chain joins TRBV4-3 and TRBJ2-7, with TRBD2 identical over 8 bases. The CDR3 loop reads CASSLSSGGHEQYF. CDR3 bases: TGCGCCAGCAGCTTAAGTTCGGGGGGGCACGAGCAGTACTTC.